The rows below give T cell receptor beta chains drawn from one sample of a study of T cell responses to AZD1222 COVID-19 vaccine. Repertoires were generated with immunoSEQ multiplex PCR, while TCRdb's copy carries only in-frame clones and drops some. The repertoire includes roughly 120,000 clones, around 90% of them detected once, and approximately 4.5% sits in the top ten. The source was peripheral blood, collected on day 0 of AZD1222 vaccination. The receptors originated from an adult in good health. Both conserved end residues are part of each CDR3. A D gene is named only where the DNA matches it firmly. Expanded clones are given a class, and other clones once, few, many or no size at all.

j_gene | v_gene | abundance | d_gene | CDR3aa | CDR3nt
TRBJ1-1 | TRBV5-4 | once | . | CASSRTGLRAEAFF | TGTGCCAGCAGCCGAACAGGGCTTCGGGCTGAAGCTTTCTTT
TRBJ2-5 | TRBV27 | . | . | CASSFRSQYQETQYF | TGTGCCAGCAGTTTTCGAAGCCAGTACCAAGAGACCCAGTACTTC
TRBJ1-5 | TRBV2 | once | . | CASSENKKRNQPQHF | TGTGCCAGCAGTGAGAACAAGAAGAGGAATCAGCCCCAGCATTTT
TRBJ2-3 | TRBV5-6 | . | TRBD1 | CASSLADRGSDTQYF | TGTGCCAGCAGCTTGGCGGACAGGGGGTCAGATACGCAGTATTTT
TRBJ2-3 | TRBV28 | once | TRBD2 | CASQSSGVLSDTQYF | TGTGCCAGCCAATCTAGCGGGGTCCTGTCAGATACGCAGTATTTT
TRBJ2-5 | TRBV6-5 | . | . | CASSWTVQETQYF | TGTGCCAGCAGTTGGACAGTCCAAGAGACCCAGTACTTC
TRBJ1-1 | TRBV12-3/TRBV12-4 | . | . | CASRQEGGTEAFF | TGTGCCAGCAGACAAGAAGGGGGCACTGAAGCTTTCTTT
TRBJ2-3 | TRBV4-3 | . | TRBD2 | CASSRAAGMTDTQYF | TGCGCCAGCAGCCGAGCAGCGGGGATGACAGATACGCAGTATTTT
TRBJ2-1 | TRBV20-1 | . | TRBD2 | CSASRLAVDPLGDEQFF | TGCAGTGCTAGTCGACTAGCGGTAGACCCGTTGGGGGATGAGCAGTTCTTC
TRBJ2-7 | TRBV5-6 | once | . | CASSRGGQPTYEQYF | TGTGCCAGCAGCCGGGGGGGACAGCCTACCTACGAGCAGTACTTC
TRBJ1-4 | TRBV24-1 | . | . | CATSDSAKGEEKLFF | TGTGCCACCAGTGATTCGGCCAAAGGGGAGGAAAAACTGTTTTTT
TRBJ1-6 | TRBV27 | . | TRBD1 | CASSLSGTGNSPLHF | TGTGCCAGCAGTTTATCGGGGACAGGTAATTCACCCCTCCACTTT
TRBJ2-1 | TRBV28 | . | TRBD2 | CASSSAGGPSNEQFF | TGTGCCAGCAGCTCGGCGGGGGGGCCTTCCAATGAGCAGTTCTTC
TRBJ1-1 | TRBV3-1/TRBV3-2 | . | . | CASSQGERGLTEAFF | TGTGCCAGCAGCCAAGGGGAGAGGGGGTTAACTGAAGCTTTCTTT
TRBJ2-1 | TRBV9 | . | TRBD1 | CASSVHPGQGQNEQFF | TGTGCCAGCAGCGTTCATCCGGGACAGGGGCAAAATGAGCAGTTCTTC
TRBJ2-1 | TRBV10-3 | . | . | CAISDSSGQFF | TGTGCCATCAGTGACTCTTCCGGACAGTTCTTC
TRBJ2-1 | TRBV7-3 | . | . | CASSGSSMDSQQFF | TGTGCCAGCAGCGGTTCATCTATGGATTCCCAGCAGTTCTTC
TRBJ2-1 | TRBV13 | . | TRBD2 | CASTLYSWGLAGKNEQFF | TGTGCCAGCACCCTTTATAGCTGGGGACTAGCGGGGAAAAATGAGCAGTTCTTC
TRBJ2-7 | TRBV30 | . | TRBD1 | CAWSPPAGGSNEQYF | TGTGCCTGGAGTCCCCCGGCAGGGGGCTCCAACGAGCAGTACTTC
TRBJ2-7 | TRBV4-2 | . | . | CASSQGLKQGHEQYF | TGTGCCAGCAGCCAAGGCCTCAAACAGGGCCACGAGCAGTACTTC
TRBJ1-4 | TRBV5-1 | . | . | CASSLGDFATNEKLFF | TGCGCCAGCAGCTTGGGAGATTTTGCAACTAATGAAAAACTGTTTTTT
TRBJ1-1 | TRBV27 | . | TRBD1 | CASSSLPAGGSEAFF | TGTGCCAGCAGTTCCCTCCCCGCAGGGGGGTCTGAAGCTTTCTTT
TRBJ1-5 | TRBV28 | . | . | CASNPDLNQPQHF | TGTGCCAGCAACCCGGACCTTAATCAGCCCCAGCATTTT
TRBJ2-6 | TRBV4-2 | . | . | CASSQEGDPNNVLTF | TGTGCCAGCAGCCAAGAGGGGGACCCTAACAACGTCCTGACTTTC
TRBJ2-5 | TRBV15 | . | TRBD1 | CATSRATGRETQYF | TGTGCCACCAGCAGAGCGACAGGGAGAGAGACCCAGTACTTC
TRBJ2-7 | TRBV27 | few | . | CASTTFRDHIYEQYF | TGTGCCAGCACCACATTTCGGGACCACATATACGAGCAGTACTTC
TRBJ1-6 | TRBV6-6 | . | TRBD1 | CASSLRAQQGAKNSPLHF | TGTGCCAGCAGTCTACGCGCTCAACAGGGGGCGAAGAATTCACCCCTCCACTTT
TRBJ1-2 | TRBV4-1 | . | . | CASSQEVETGYTF | TGCGCCAGCAGCCAAGAAGTTGAGACTGGCTACACCTTC
TRBJ2-7 | TRBV15 | . | TRBD2 | CATSRAAGDYEQYF | TGTGCCACCAGCAGAGCAGCGGGAGACTACGAGCAGTACTTC